The rows below give T cell receptor beta chains drawn from one sample of a study of shared clonotypes between healthy human individuals. Sequencing was performed with immunoSEQ multiplex PCR; in TCRdb, only in-frame clones are kept and a portion is missing. The sample includes about 2.2 million clones, 90% to 95% of them seen just once. Sequenced input: naive CD8+ T cells from PBMCs. Source of these receptors: a man aged 18 to 29 in good health. Some clones in this sample may be carry-over from other donors' samples. Each CDR3 is given with its conserved first and last residue.

CDR3 | J | V
CASSYSAGATEAFF | TRBJ1-1 | TRBV6-5
CASSLVREGPETQYF | TRBJ2-5 | TRBV28
CASSHAGPDTQYF | TRBJ2-3 | TRBV4-1
CASSAGAGQPQHF | TRBJ1-5 | TRBV6-1
CASSLSINQPQHF | TRBJ1-5 | TRBV27
CASSETLSNEQFF | TRBJ2-1 | TRBV6-1
CASSPGTPQPYEQYF | TRBJ2-7 | TRBV28
CASSLNRGHQETQYF | TRBJ2-5 | TRBV27
CATSRDLGLTGEQYF | TRBJ2-7 | TRBV15
CASRTGLAGGGGGELFF | TRBJ2-2 | TRBV27
CASSQEPGEPETQYF | TRBJ2-5 | TRBV4-3
CASSPVQGFTGELFF | TRBJ2-2 | TRBV28
CSVEGAGEGIYNEQFF | TRBJ2-1 | TRBV29-1
CASSFPPGLAGGEQFF | TRBJ2-1 | TRBV5-6
CASSLLRWDGTDTQYF | TRBJ2-3 | TRBV27
CASWGGGQGAFGYTF | TRBJ1-2 | TRBV27
CATTIEGQANTGELFF | TRBJ2-2 | TRBV19
CASSPHVGDRNTEAFF | TRBJ1-1 | TRBV11-2
CASSYRSSNSDTQYF | TRBJ2-3 | TRBV6-5
CASTYSWSGADTQYF | TRBJ2-3 | TRBV6-6
CASSSESLKDAFF | TRBJ1-1 | TRBV5-1
CASSEWLGTEAFF | TRBJ1-1 | TRBV25-1
CASSPYVLAGGPGNEQYF | TRBJ2-7 | TRBV7-9
CSVEDPQRVWNEQFF | TRBJ2-1 | TRBV29-1
CASSVEYANTEAFF | TRBJ1-1 | TRBV9